The clone carrying this T cell receptor (beta chain) was detected ten times or more. Antigen specificity is unknown. Every naive CD8 library was made from between roughly 18,000 and 1,000,000 sorted cells with 10%, 30% or 50% RNA. Previously reported methods and listed TCR primers produced the bulk TCR libraries. One entry per CDR3 protein results from TCRdb running MiXCR on the PCR reads. The table records about 98,000 distinct CDR3 sequences, 30% to 35% of them present only once. CDR3 length: 15 residues. The V gene end was trimmed by 5 bases and the J gene end by 3 bases; junction bases not matched to a gene: 9. These data are taken from a study of molecular identifiers for immune sequencing clone quantification. Broader study findings: Highly expanded clones may be undercounted when identical TCR molecules share barcodes.

This receptor was taken from a human donor in good health. Some libraries in this study had Jurkat cell RNA spiked in. The sample was naive CD8+ T cells from blood, with Jurkat cell RNA spiked in. Subset in this sample: FACS-sorted CD8+CD4-CCR7+CD45RA+ naive T cells. V and J are TRBV12-3 or TRBV12-4 and TRBJ2-5, with 7 nucleotides matching TRBD1. CDR3 nucleotide sequence: TGTGCCAGCAGTGCAGACGGGACAGACAAAGAGACCCAGTACTTC. Translating it yields CASSADGTDKETQYF.